These 3 T cell receptor beta chains originate from one sample sequenced in a study of T cell responses to AZD1222 COVID-19 vaccine. Measured with immunoSEQ multiplex PCR; TCRdb has only the in-frame clones, and not every one. The data hold about 130,000 clones, with 93% observed a single time. The specimen was peripheral blood, collected on day 0 of AZD1222 vaccination. The receptors come from an adult in good health.

V gene TRBV20-1 combines with J gene TRBJ2-1; 10 positions match TRBD2. CDR3 length equals 15 residues. V dropped 3 bases and J dropped 7; count of bases not matched to a gene: 9. Germline CDR1 and CDR2: DFQATT and SNEGSKA (reference sequence). Here the CDR3 reads CSASLPSGRGNEQFF. The CDR3 DNA reads TGCAGTGCTAGTCTCCCTAGCGGGAGAGGTAATGAGCAGTTCTTC.

V gene TRBV30 combines with J gene TRBJ1-2; D ambiguous. V was shortened by 0 bases and J by 1 base, with 12 bases between the two germline ends. The CDR3 consists of 15 residues. CDR1 is GTSNPN and CDR2 is SVGIG in the germline V gene (reference sequence). The CDR3 DNA reads as TGTGCCTGGAGTGTACAAGACACCAGTAACTATGGCTACACCTTC. Translation: CAWSVQDTSNYGYTF. Full variable domain (missing parts from reference TRBV30 and TRBJ1-2): SQTIHQWPATLVQPVGSPLSLECTVEGTSNPNLYWYRQAAGRGLQLLFYSVGIGQISSEVPQNLSASRPQDRQFILSSKKLLLSDSGFYLCAWSVQDTSNYGYTFGSGTRLTVV.

The chain employs TRBV2 and TRBJ2-1; no clear D gene. The CDR3 loop spans 11 amino acids. CDR1 SNHLY and CDR2 FYNNEI come from the germline V gene. Trimming stripped 8 bases from V and 9 bases from J, with 11 bases between. CDR3 residues: CASFGAVEQFF. The CDR3 bases are TGTGCCAGCTTCGGTGCGGTTGAGCAGTTCTTC.